This T cell receptor (beta chain) was retrieved from a study of blood T cell repertoires in COVID-19. Study summary: Collection of acute and convalescent COVID-19 samples took place in the United States, Italy and Spain. Sample material is recorded as cDNA or gDNA derived from T cells, B-cell-depleted T cells, or PBMCs.

Original methodology: Reference gene primers were amplified, and this amplification served to estimate nucleated cell counts. Assay: immunoSEQ multiplex PCR; the TCRdb copy retains only in-frame clones and omits some. V and J calls and clone size are those listed in that table; D and trimming were worked out from the DNA. Of tens of thousands of clones listed, approximately 90% are singletons. The CDR3 covers 15 residues. CDR1 is SGHRS, CDR2 YFSETQ, per germline. The V segment lost 0 bases and the J segment 3 bases; nucleotides outside the gene matches: 2. Material: peripheral blood. This TCR was recovered from a woman older than 75 with active COVID-19. The chain has TRBV5-1 and TRBJ2-1, with 8 bases fitting TRBD2. The DNA for the CDR3 is TGCGCCAGCAGCTTGGCCGGGGGGGACTACAATGAGCAGTTCTTC. It is translated as CASSLAGGDYNEQFF.